This T cell receptor beta chain came from a study of beta chain features in type 1 diabetes. Between the trimmed V and J ends, which lost 1 base and 11 bases, there was a span of 10 bases. Germline CDR1 is SQVTM and CDR2 is ANQGSEA. The CDR3 consists of 11 residues. Expressed TCRB transcripts got sequenced, as all isolated RNA was reverse transcribed. Using immunoSEQ multiplex PCR, the repertoire was profiled, and TCRdb retains in-frame clones only, with some absent. The sample has about 120,000 clones; 15% to 20% are singletons. Using CD45RO/CCR7/CD25/CD127/CD95/CD27, CD4+ naive, central memory, regulatory and stem cell-like memory cells were sorted. Study-level findings and limits: TCRB CDR3 length was moderately but significantly reduced in all four CD4+ subsets of Type 1 diabetes patients.

This clone was detected only a few times. Its matching antigen is unknown. V gene TRBV29-1 combines with J gene TRBJ2-3, with D maybe TRBD1 (5 bases). The sequenced sample consisted of central memory CD4+ T cells from blood. This sequence was found in a man in his late teens or twenties with type 1 diabetes. In nucleotides, the CDR3 is TGCAGCGTTGAAGCCCCAGGGTTGCAGTATTTT. As protein: CSVEAPGLQYF.